The 31 T cell receptor beta chains below were found in one sample sequenced in a study of blood T cells in healthy people across ages. Sample-barcoded 5' priming and a J-beta primer mix drove a second PCR of roughly 6 to 12 cycles. TCRdb used MiXCR to reprocess the 5' RACE reads, holding one entry per CDR3 protein. This table has more than 650,000 distinct CDR3 sequences, 20% to 25% appearing once. Material for sequencing was blood. These receptors were collected from a man in his 70s in good health.

The chain couples TRBV20-1 to TRBJ1-1; 9 bases map to TRBD1. The germline gives CDR1 DFQATT, CDR2 SNEGSKA (reference sequence). The CDR3 totals 15 residues. J was trimmed by 1 base and V by 4 bases; bases with no gene match: 7. The CDR3 is CSAKGQGMTNTEAFF. The CDR3 nucleotides read TGCAGTGCTAAAGGACAGGGGATGACGAACACTGAAGCTTTCTTT.

This clonotype has a handful of counts. The CDR3 protein is CASSLAGLAGETQYF. In DNA form, the CDR3 reads TGCGCCAGCAGCTTGGCAGGACTAGCAGGAGAGACCCAGTACTTC. J is TRBJ2-5 and V is TRBV5-1; TRBD2 matches 8 bases. Trimming at V came to 0 bases and at J to 4 bases, leaving 5 bases not matched to a gene. The CDR3 spans 15 residues. Germline CDR1 is SGHRS and CDR2 is YFSETQ.

The chain has TRBV12-5 and TRBJ2-3, with 9 bases lining up with TRBD2. V shed 7 bases, J shed 1 base, and the junction held 15 bases outside the gene matches. The CDR3 is 18 amino acids. Germline CDR1 reads LGHNT; CDR2 reads FRNRAP. The CDR3 DNA reads TGTGCTAGTGCCACACGACTTACTCGCGGGGGGGGCACAGATACGCAGTATTTT. Translating it yields CASATRLTRGGGTDTQYF.

This clonotype was recorded a few times. The chain combines TRBV12-3 or TRBV12-4 with TRBJ2-5; TRBD2 matches at 14 bases. The DNA end is more similar to TRBJ2-1, so the J call may be wrong. CDR3 length: 16 residues. The CDR3 DNA sequence: TGTGCCAGCAGTTTTGAGGGGGGACTAGCGGGAGTTGAGCAGTTCTTC. Translated, it gives CASSFEGGLAGVEQFF.

The table lists this clonotype with a few counts. The rearrangement joins TRBV9 to TRBJ1-5, with D maybe TRBD1 (6 bases). V was pared by 3 bases and J by 0 bases, with 13 bases between. Germline lookup yields CDR1 SGDLS and CDR2 YYNGEE. The CDR3 loop spans 16 amino acids. CDR3 sequence reads: CASSATTGDSNQPQHF. The CDR3 DNA follows: TGTGCCAGCAGCGCAACGACAGGAGATAGCAATCAGCCCCAGCATTTT. The variable domain in full, with the rest retrieved from reference TRBV9 and TRBJ1-5, is DSGVTQTPKHLITATGQRVTLRCSPRSGDLSVYWYQQSLDQGLQFLIQYYNGEERAKGNILERFSAQQFPDLHSELNLSSLELGDSALYFCASSATTGDSNQPQHFGDGTRLSIL.

This clonotype was seen only a few times. This chain connects TRBV20-1 to TRBJ2-7, with a weak D call TRBD2 (6 bases). The germline gives CDR1 DFQATT, CDR2 SNEGSKA (reference sequence). The CDR3 runs to 14 residues. V lost 1 base, J lost 5 bases, and 15 bases lay in between. CDR3 residues: CSARASLGGHEQYV. CDR3 DNA sequence: TGCAGTGCTAGAGCCTCTTTGGGAGGTCACGAGCAGTACGTC.

This clonotype was counted a few times. The V and J genes are TRBV7-8 and TRBJ1-3; 8 positions match TRBD1. Trimming removed 5 bases from V and 6 bases from J; junction bases left unmatched: 6. The CDR3 has 14 amino acids. Germline CDR1 SGHVS, CDR2 FQNEAQ. The CDR3 bases are TGTGCCAGCAGCCCGCAGGGACAGGCAAACACCATATATTTT. Translated: CASSPQGQANTIYF.

This clonotype was seen a few times. This chain joins TRBV7-2 and TRBJ2-7, with D hard to call. This CDR3 is built from 12 residues. The V end was cut by 3 bases, the J end by 0 bases, with 3 bases between. The germline V gene encodes CDR1 SGHTA and CDR2 FQGNSA. The CDR3 DNA reads TGTGCCAGCAGCTTCCCCTCCTACGAGCAGTACGTC. Translation gives CASSFPSYEQYV.

The J gene is TRBJ2-1, the V gene TRBV7-2; 13 nucleotides agree with TRBD2. The CDR3 contains 17 residues. Germline V lookup: CDR1 SGHTA, CDR2 FQGNSA. Trimming took 3 bases from V and 9 from J; bases not matched to a gene: 11. CDR3 sequence: CASSFPFTSGRAPEQFF. The DNA for the CDR3 is TGTGCCAGCAGCTTCCCATTTACTAGCGGGAGGGCCCCTGAGCAGTTCTTC. The variable domain in full, completed from reference TRBV7-2 and TRBJ2-1, reads GAGVSQSPSNKVTEKGKDVELRCDPISGHTALYWYRQSLGQGLEFLIYFQGNSAPDKSGLPSDRFSAERTGGSVSTLTIQRTQQEDSAVYLCASSFPFTSGRAPEQFFGPGTRLTVL.

The CDR3: CASSFTSGGAGPLEQYF. CDR3 nucleotide sequence: TGTGCCAGCAGTTTTACTAGCGGGGGGGCGGGACCCTTGGAGCAGTACTTC. V and J are TRBV5-5 and TRBJ2-7, with 13 bases aligning to TRBD2. CDR1 SGHKS and CDR2 YYEKEE come from the germline V gene (reference sequence). CDR3 length: 17 amino acids. V shed 5 bases, J shed 7 bases, and the junction held 15 bases outside the gene matches.

The chain carries TRBV7-9 and TRBJ2-4; 8 bases agree with TRBD1. CDR1 is SEHNR and CDR2 is FQNEAQ in the germline V gene (reference sequence). With 4 bases clipped from V and 8 bases from J, the junction kept 7 bases outside the gene matches. The CDR3 length is 14 residues. The CDR3 sequence is CASSWDRRGDIQYF. The CDR3 bases are TGTGCCAGCAGCTGGGACAGGAGGGGAGACATTCAGTACTTC. The full variable domain, its missing parts supplied by reference TRBV7-9 and TRBJ2-4, is DTGVSQNPRHKITKRGQNVTFRCDPISEHNRLYWYRQTLGQGPEFLTYFQNEAQLEKSRLLSDRFSAERPKGSFSTLEIQRTEQGDSAMYLCASSWDRRGDIQYFGAGTRLSVL.

This clonotype was detected once. CDR3 protein: CASSLVGAASGNTIYF. CDR3 bases: TGCGCCAGCAGCTTGGTTGGTGCAGCCTCTGGAAACACCATATATTTT. The rearrangement links TRBV5-1 to TRBJ1-3; D gene unclear. V was trimmed by 0 bases and J by 0 bases, leaving 10 bases between them. CDR1 SGHRS and CDR2 YFSETQ come from the germline V gene. This CDR3 comprises 16 residues.

The rearrangement joins TRBV20-1 to TRBJ1-2; 8 nucleotides align to TRBD1. The ends lost 0 bases at V and 8 bases at J; junction bases unmatched: 8. The CDR3 is 14 amino acids. Germline CDR1 and CDR2: DFQATT and SNEGSKA (reference sequence). The CDR3 DNA reads as TGCAGTGCTAGAGATCGATTGACAGGGGCCGGCTACACCTTC. It encodes CSARDRLTGAGYTF.

This clonotype turned up a few times. The J gene is TRBJ2-5, the V gene TRBV28; 11 nucleotides line up with TRBD1. The tail of the sequence fits TRBJ2-7 better, so the J call may be wrong. Germline CDR1 and CDR2: MDHEN and SYDVKM. The CDR3 covers 15 residues. The CDR3 nucleotides are TGTGCCAGCAGTTCCTCCGGGACAGGGGGGGTCGAGCAGTACTTC. It specifies CASSSSGTGGVEQYF.

This clonotype was counted only a few times. The V gene is TRBV5-5, the J gene TRBJ2-1; 12 positions match TRBD2. V lost 2 bases, J lost 10 bases, and 10 bases stayed unmatched. Germline CDR1 and CDR2: SGHKS and YYEKEE (reference sequence). This CDR3 has 16 residues. The CDR3 bases are TGTGCCAGCAGCTTAGGACTAGCGGGACATAGGTCGGAGCAGTTCTTC. Translating it yields CASSLGLAGHRSEQFF. The full variable domain, rest sourced from reference TRBV5-5 and TRBJ2-1, is DAGVTQSPTHLIKTRGQQVTLRCSPISGHKSVSWYQQVLGQGPQFIFQYYEKEERGRGNFPDRFSARQFPNYSSELNVNALLLGDSALYLCASSLGLAGHRSEQFFGPGTRLTVL.

The table lists this clonotype with a few counts. One end of the junction does not line up with germline, which may come from a read error. V gene TRBV6-5 combines with J gene TRBJ1-6; D is undetermined. The CDR3 spans 15 residues. Germline V gene sequence: CDR1 MNHEY, CDR2 SVGAGI. The CDR3 region has the DNA TGTGCCGGCAGTCCCCAGAGCTCCTATAATTCACCCCTCCACTTT. Protein: CAGSPQSSYNSPLHF.

The table lists this clonotype with a few counts. The chain carries TRBV9 and TRBJ2-3; D may be TRBD1 (5 bases). The CDR3 length is 14 residues. Per germline, CDR1 SGDLS and CDR2 YYNGEE. V was trimmed by 2 bases and J by 5 bases, leaving 12 bases between them. CDR3: CASSVEGVGDTQYF. The CDR3 DNA reads as TGTGCCAGCAGCGTGGAAGGGGTGGGAGATACGCAGTATTTT.

V gene TRBV7-3 combines with J gene TRBJ1-2; a weak D match, TRBD1 (6 bases). Germline V gene data show CDR1 as SGHTA and CDR2 as FQGTGA. The CDR3 is made up of 13 amino acids. V was pared by 5 bases and J by 8 bases, with 15 bases between. Written as DNA, the CDR3 is TGTGCCAGCAGCCCCGACGAGGGGGAAGGCTACACCTTC. It codes for CASSPDEGEGYTF. Variable domain in full (rest from reference TRBV7-3 and TRBJ1-2): GAGVSQTPSNKVTEKGKYVELRCDPISGHTALYWYRQSLGQGPEFLIYFQGTGAADDSGLPNDRFFAVRPEGSVSTLKIQRTERGDSAVYLCASSPDEGEGYTFGSGTRLTVV.

This chain links TRBV10-3 with TRBJ2-7; 7 nucleotides align to TRBD1. J gave up 1 base and V 7 bases, and 10 bases lay outside the gene matches. The CDR3 spans 15 residues. CDR1 and CDR2 from the germline V gene are ENHRY and SYGVKD. The CDR3, as DNA: TGTGCCATCAAACCTTTTACAGGGGAATCCTACGAGCAGTACTTC. This encodes CAIKPFTGESYEQYF.

The chain uses TRBV29-1 and TRBJ1-2, with D unresolved. The CDR3 is made up of 13 amino acids. V lost 0 bases and J 3 bases, leaving 8 bases between the germline ends. The germline CDR1 and CDR2 sequences are SQVTM and ANQGSEA. CDR3 DNA: TGCAGCGTTGAAGACAGGTCGGACTATGGCTACACCTTC. It yields the protein CSVEDRSDYGYTF.

This clonotype turned up a few times. The CDR3 region is CASSLGHQSSGNTIYF. The CDR3 region has the DNA TGCGCCAGCAGCTTGGGGCACCAGAGCTCTGGAAACACCATATATTTT. The rearrangement links TRBV5-1 to TRBJ1-3; the D is unclear. From germline, CDR1 is SGHRS and CDR2 YFSETQ. Trimming removed 0 bases from V and 0 bases from J, with 10 bases in between. This CDR3 region has 16 residues.

The table lists this clonotype with a few counts. This chain uses TRBV10-3 with TRBJ2-5; a possible D gene is TRBD1 (5 bases). The DNA matches TRBJ2-7 better at its end, which makes the J call doubtful. The CDR3 runs to 14 residues. Per germline, CDR1 ENHRY and CDR2 SYGVKD. The CDR3 DNA is TGTGCCATCAGTGATTTGACAGTTACCTACGAGCAGTACTTC. Translated, it gives CAISDLTVTYEQYF.

The table lists this clonotype with a few counts. The chain joins TRBV7-2 to TRBJ2-2; TRBD2 aligns across 10 bases. The CDR3 length is 16 residues. With 2 bases clipped from V and 5 bases from J, the junction kept 5 bases outside the gene matches. Germline loops: CDR1 SGHTA, CDR2 FQGNSA. The CDR3 loop is CASSLRGLATTGELFF. Written as DNA, the CDR3 is TGTGCCAGCAGCTTAAGGGGACTAGCGACGACCGGGGAGCTGTTTTTT.

This clonotype was observed a few times. The chain links TRBV3-1 to TRBJ2-5; 7 bases match TRBD1. The CDR3 has 13 residues. The V and J ends lost 6 bases and 4 bases, in that order; junction bases with no gene match: 5. Germline CDR1 reads LGHDT; CDR2 reads YNNKEL (reference sequence). The CDR3 nucleotides read TGTGCCAGCAGGAAGACAGGGATAGAGACCCAGTACTTC. It codes for CASRKTGIETQYF.

The V call is TRBV20-1, the J call TRBJ2-1; TRBD2 matches 8 bases. The germline V gene has CDR1 DFQATT and CDR2 SNEGSKA (reference sequence). V gave up 6 bases and J gave up 7 bases; unmatched junction bases: 8. The length of the CDR3 is 13 residues. The CDR3 sequence is CSAGTRMVNEQFF. The CDR3 DNA reads as TGCAGTGCCGGGACTAGAATGGTGAATGAGCAGTTCTTC.

This clonotype was seen more than once but under ten times. This rearrangement joins TRBV5-1 to TRBJ2-1; D is ambiguous. Germline CDR1 SGHRS, CDR2 YFSETQ. V was trimmed by 0 bases and J by 0 bases, leaving 22 bases between them. The CDR3 contains 20 residues. The CDR3 DNA reads as TGCGCCAGCAGCTTGGTCGTTGGATACTCTTCCCCAAGCTCCTACAATGAGCAGTTCTTC. This codes for CASSLVVGYSSPSSYNEQFF.

The chain joins TRBV3-1 to TRBJ2-7, with TRBD1 matching 12 bases. The V gene's germline CDR1 is LGHDT and CDR2 YNNKEL (reference sequence). J was trimmed by 7 bases and V by 7 bases; bases with no gene match: 5. CDR3 length: 13 amino acids. The CDR3 region is CASTGTGGEEQYF. CDR3 coding DNA: TGTGCCAGCACCGGGACAGGGGGCGAAGAGCAGTACTTC.

This clonotype was counted only a few times. The rearrangement links TRBV15 to TRBJ2-1; D not resolved. CDR3 length: 13 residues. Looked up from germline, CDR1 is LNHNV and CDR2 is YYDKDF (reference sequence). The V gene lost 1 base and the J gene lost 8 bases, with 9 bases spanning the gap. In DNA form, the CDR3 reads TGTGCCACCAGCAGAGTTGGTTCGGATGAGCAGTTCTTC. It encodes CATSRVGSDEQFF.

The V and J genes are TRBV7-9 and TRBJ1-6; the D gene is possibly TRBD1 (6 bases). V lost 10 bases and J 5 bases, leaving 18 bases between the germline ends. Germline V gene sequence: CDR1 SEHNR, CDR2 FQNEAQ (reference sequence). The CDR3 covers 15 residues. The CDR3 DNA sequence: TGTGCCATTCCTAGGAGAGGACAGAATAATTCACCCCTCCACTTT. Its protein product is CAIPRRGQNNSPLHF.

The chain employs TRBV7-2 and TRBJ1-3, with a tentative D call TRBD1 (5 bases). V was cut by 0 bases and J by 5 bases, with 14 bases left in between. This CDR3 has 16 residues. Germline loops: CDR1 SGHTA, CDR2 FQGNSA. The CDR3 sequence: CASSLARRGERNTIYF. DNA of the CDR3: TGTGCCAGCAGCTTAGCGCGTCGGGGGGAACGAAACACCATATATTTT.

This clonotype was found many times. The V gene is TRBV5-1, the J gene TRBJ2-7, with 8 bases identical to TRBD1. V lost 3 bases, J lost 1 base, and 6 bases stayed unmatched. CDR1 is SGHRS, CDR2 YFSETQ, per germline. The CDR3 runs 15 residues. The CDR3 DNA reads TGCGCCAGCAGCTGGAATGGACAGGGTTCCTACGAGCAGTACTTC. Its protein is CASSWNGQGSYEQYF.